These 20 T cell receptor beta chains were all obtained from the same sample, sequenced in a study of shared clonotypes between healthy human individuals. Sequencing was performed with immunoSEQ multiplex PCR; in TCRdb, only in-frame clones are kept and a portion is missing. Here the sample spans about 960,000 clones, 76% being singletons. Source material: memory CD4+ T cells sorted from blood. Subset reported: CD45RA-negative fraction. These receptors were obtained from a man younger than 30 in good health.

The V call is TRBV10-3, the J call TRBJ2-7, with D uncertain. The CDR3 loop spans 13 amino acids. Germline-derived CDR1 and CDR2 are ENHRY and SYGVKD. V lost 4 bases, J lost 2 bases, and 9 bases lay in between. The CDR3 loop reads CAISGANTYEQYF. In nucleotides, the CDR3 is TGTGCCATCAGTGGGGCTAACACCTACGAGCAGTACTTC.

The chain recombines TRBV5-1 with TRBJ1-2; possibly TRBD1 for D (6 bases). The V and J ends lost 0 bases and 2 bases respectively, with 8 bases between them. Germline-derived CDR1 and CDR2 are SGHRS and YFSETQ. This CDR3 has 14 residues. The chain's CDR3 is CASSLGGGNYGYTF. CDR3 sequence (DNA): TGCGCCAGCAGCTTGGGAGGGGGAAACTATGGCTACACCTTC.

This clone was recorded many times. The chain couples TRBV27 to TRBJ1-6; a possible D gene is TRBD1 (6 bases). Germline V gene sequence: CDR1 MNHEY, CDR2 SMNVEV (reference sequence). V was trimmed by 8 bases and J by 2 bases, leaving 13 bases between them. The CDR3 sequence is 15 residues long. CDR3 region: CASASGAAYNSPLHF. The CDR3 DNA sequence: TGTGCCAGCGCCTCAGGGGCGGCCTATAATTCACCCCTCCACTTT.

The CDR3, as DNA: TGTGCCAGCAGCACAGAGACAGGGACTTATAACACTGAAGCTTTCTTT. This translates into CASSTETGTYNTEAFF. V and J are TRBV7-2 and TRBJ1-1; TRBD1 aligns across 7 bases. The CDR3 is 16 residues long. V was clipped by 5 bases and J by 2 bases; unmatched bases: 11. CDR1 is SGHTA and CDR2 is FQGNSA in the germline V gene.

The CDR3 region has the DNA TGTGCCAGCAGTTTAAGCCGAGATGAAAAACTGTTTTTT. Its translation: CASSLSRDEKLFF. This chain connects TRBV27 to TRBJ1-4; no reliable D call. With 2 bases removed from V and 6 bases from J, the gap between germline ends came to 7 bases. This CDR3 has 13 amino acids. CDR1 is MNHEY, CDR2 SMNVEV, per germline (reference sequence).

V and J are TRBV19 and TRBJ1-5, with 9 bases fitting TRBD1. Germline lookup yields CDR1 LNHDA and CDR2 SQIVND (reference sequence). CDR3 length equals 16 residues. The trim removed 5 bases at V and 4 bases at J, leaving 9 bases unmatched. This CDR3 is CASSPKTGGPNQPQHF. CDR3 DNA sequence: TGTGCCAGTAGTCCAAAAACAGGGGGCCCTAATCAGCCCCAGCATTTT.

The V gene is TRBV9, the J gene TRBJ2-1; 12 bases agree with TRBD2. Germline CDR1 is SGDLS and CDR2 is YYNGEE. The V gene end was trimmed by 3 bases and the J gene end by 4 bases; junction bases not matched to a gene: 5. The CDR3 is 16 residues long. The CDR3 region has the DNA TGTGCCAGCAGCGAGAGCCTAGCGGGGGGGTACAATGAGCAGTTCTTC. It is translated as CASSESLAGGYNEQFF.

V usage is TRBV10-3 and J usage is TRBJ2-1; D remains ambiguous. The germline CDR1 and CDR2 sequences are ENHRY and SYGVKD. Trimming cost V 9 bases and J 1 base, with 16 bases left between them. The CDR3 consists of 15 residues. The DNA of the CDR3 is TGTGCCATTGCCCCAGATTCGAGGTCCTACAATGAGCAGTTCTTC. Amino acid sequence: CAIAPDSRSYNEQFF.

The rearrangement joins TRBV19 to TRBJ1-5, with 9 bases fitting TRBD1. This CDR3 comprises 14 residues. Germline assignment: CDR1 LNHDA and CDR2 SQIVND (reference sequence). Trimming cost V 7 bases and J 2 bases; bases outside gene matches: 3. This CDR3 is CASKTGGGNQPQHF. The CDR3 DNA is TGTGCCAGTAAAACAGGGGGCGGCAATCAGCCCCAGCATTTT. The whole variable domain, filled in from reference TRBV19 and TRBJ1-5, reads DGGITQSPKYLFRKEGQNVTLSCEQNLNHDAMYWYRQDPGQGLRLIYYSQIVNDFQKGDIAEGYSVSREKKESFPLTVTSAQKNPTAFYLCASKTGGGNQPQHFGDGTRLSIL.

The table lists this clone with many counts. The genes are TRBV5-6 and TRBJ1-1, with D perhaps matching TRBD1 (6 bases). V was clipped by 5 bases and J by 1 base, with 9 bases between them. Germline CDR1 and CDR2: SGHDT and YYEEEE. The CDR3 extends over 13 amino acids. The CDR3 spells CASRKTGNTEAFF. The CDR3 bases are TGTGCCAGCAGAAAGACAGGGAACACTGAAGCTTTCTTT. The entire variable domain, with the rest obtained from reference TRBV5-6 and TRBJ1-1, is as follows: DAGVTQSPTHLIKTRGQQVTLRCSPKSGHDTVSWYQQALGQGPQFIFQYYEEEERQRGNFPDRFSGHQFPNYSSELNVNALLLGDSALYLCASRKTGNTEAFFGQGTRLTVV.

Comment on this clone: The same CDR3 is also encoded by other DNA sequences in this sample. The chain is built from TRBV5-1 and TRBJ1-6; TRBD1 is a possible D gene (6 bases). The CDR3 spans 15 residues. Germline V CDR1 and CDR2: SGHRS, YFSETQ. V was pared by 0 bases and J by 4 bases, with 8 bases between. The CDR3 loop reads CASSLEGQYNSPLHF. CDR3 bases: TGCGCCAGCAGCTTGGAGGGACAATATAATTCACCCCTCCACTTT.

J is TRBJ1-5 and V is TRBV6-1; 10 bases are shared with TRBD1. Germline-derived CDR1 and CDR2 are MNHNS and SASEGT. This CDR3 is built from 14 residues. V lost 7 bases to trimming and J lost 4 bases; unmatched junction nucleotides: 4. The CDR3 sequence: CASILDRGNQPQHF. The CDR3 DNA follows: TGTGCCAGCATCTTGGACAGGGGGAATCAGCCCCAGCATTTT.

The chain is built from TRBV7-2 and TRBJ2-7; D is perhaps TRBD1 (6 bases). The V gene lost 3 bases and the J gene lost 2 bases, with 17 bases spanning the gap. The CDR3 consists of 16 residues. Germline loops: CDR1 SGHTA, CDR2 FQGNSA. The CDR3 nucleotides are TGTGCCAGCAGCTTCCGCCCCTGGACAGAAACCTACGAGCAGTACTTC. Protein product: CASSFRPWTETYEQYF.

The chain links TRBV6-1 to TRBJ1-5, with D possibly matching TRBD1 (5 bases). The CDR3 is 15 amino acids. Germline V gives CDR1 MNHNS, CDR2 SASEGT. Trimming took off 3 bases at V and 1 base at J, with 10 bases between the two ends. CDR3 nucleotide sequence: TGTGCCAGCAGTGAGGGGGGGAGCAGCAATCAGCCCCAGCATTTT. This gives the protein CASSEGGSSNQPQHF.

The V call is TRBV7-9, the J call TRBJ2-2; 9 nucleotides agree with TRBD1. The CDR3 consists of 16 residues. Germline V gene sequence: CDR1 SEHNR, CDR2 FQNEAQ (reference sequence). V lost 6 bases to trimming and J lost 5 bases; unmatched junction nucleotides: 10. The CDR3 sequence: CASRKPGTGYTGELFF. The CDR3 DNA reads TGTGCCAGCAGAAAACCCGGGACAGGGTATACCGGGGAGCTGTTTTTT.

The rearrangement uses TRBV7-8 and TRBJ2-1; D possibly corresponds to TRBD2 (7 bases). V shed 5 bases and J shed 6 bases, with 14 bases lying between them. Germline V gene lookup returns CDR1 SGHVS and CDR2 FQNEAQ. The CDR3 covers 14 residues. The CDR3 DNA is TGTGCCAGCAGCCCGAGGGAGGGGGGCAATGAGCAGTTCTTC. Its translation is CASSPREGGNEQFF.

This clone was seen only a few times. The genes are TRBV14 and TRBJ2-7; D gene ambiguous. In germline, CDR1 is SGHDN, CDR2 FVKESK. The CDR3 covers 13 residues. V was trimmed by 0 bases and J by 2 bases, leaving 5 bases between them. The CDR3 DNA is TGTGCCAGCAGCCAAGATCTTGCCTACGAGCAGTACTTC. The encoded protein is CASSQDLAYEQYF. The entire variable domain, with the rest obtained from reference TRBV14 and TRBJ2-7, is as follows: EAGVTQFPSHSVIEKGQTVTLRCDPISGHDNLYWYRRVMGKEIKFLLHFVKESKQDESGMPNNRFLAERTGGTYSTLKVQPAELEDSGVYFCASSQDLAYEQYFGPGTRLTVT.

The chain couples TRBV15 to TRBJ2-5; possible D gene TRBD2, 6 bases. V lost 5 bases, J lost 4 bases, and 20 bases lay in between. Germline V lookup: CDR1 LNHNV, CDR2 YYDKDF (reference sequence). CDR3 length: 16 residues. CDR3 sequence (DNA): TGTGCCACCAGCCCCCCCGGGAGTACCCCCCTAGAGACCCAGTACTTC. Residues: CATSPPGSTPLETQYF.

This chain joins TRBV25-1 and TRBJ2-3; tentative D call: TRBD1 (6 bases). The CDR3 is 16 amino acids. Germline V gives CDR1 MGHDK, CDR2 SYGVNS. Deletions cut 4 bases from V and 2 bases from J, with 16 bases between. Here the CDR3 DNA reads TGTGCCAGCAGTGCCTATTCCCGGGACACCACAGATACGCAGTATTTT. This encodes CASSAYSRDTTDTQYF.

The genes are TRBV5-4 and TRBJ2-7, with D perhaps matching TRBD2 (6 bases). Per germline, CDR1 SGHNT and CDR2 YYREEE (reference sequence). V was shortened by 3 bases and J by 0 bases, with 13 bases between the two germline ends. The CDR3 length is 15 residues. This CDR3 is CASSSMGRSSYEQYF. In DNA, the CDR3 is TGTGCCAGCAGCTCGATGGGGAGGAGCTCCTACGAGCAGTACTTC.